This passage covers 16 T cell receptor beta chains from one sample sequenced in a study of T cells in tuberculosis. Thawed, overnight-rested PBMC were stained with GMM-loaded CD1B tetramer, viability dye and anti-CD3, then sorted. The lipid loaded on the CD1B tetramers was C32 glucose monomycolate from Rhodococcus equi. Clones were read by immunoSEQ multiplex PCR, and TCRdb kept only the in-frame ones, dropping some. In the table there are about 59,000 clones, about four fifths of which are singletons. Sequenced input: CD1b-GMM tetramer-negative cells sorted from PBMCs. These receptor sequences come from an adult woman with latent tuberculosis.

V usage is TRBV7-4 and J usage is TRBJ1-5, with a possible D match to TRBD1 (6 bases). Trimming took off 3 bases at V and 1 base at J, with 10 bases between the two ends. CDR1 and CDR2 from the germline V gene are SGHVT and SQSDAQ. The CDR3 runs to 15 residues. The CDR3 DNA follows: TGTGCCAGCAGCTTTCCCCAGGGGAGCAATCAGCCCCAGCATTTT. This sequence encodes CASSFPQGSNQPQHF.

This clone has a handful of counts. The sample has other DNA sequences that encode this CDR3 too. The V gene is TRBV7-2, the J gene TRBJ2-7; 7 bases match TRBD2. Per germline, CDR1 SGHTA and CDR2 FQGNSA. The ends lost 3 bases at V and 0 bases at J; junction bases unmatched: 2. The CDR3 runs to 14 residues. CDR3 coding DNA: TGTGCCAGCAGCTTTTCGGGAGGCTCCTACGAGCAGTACTTC. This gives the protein CASSFSGGSYEQYF.

CDR3 sequence (DNA): TGTGCCAGCAGTTTGGCTAGCGGGAGAAATACCGGGGAGCTGTTTTTT. Translation: CASSLASGRNTGELFF. The genes are TRBV28 and TRBJ2-2; 10 nucleotides agree with TRBD2. The CDR3 has 16 residues. CDR1 and CDR2 from the germline V gene are MDHEN and SYDVKM. The ends lost 3 bases at V and 5 bases at J; junction bases unmatched: 6.

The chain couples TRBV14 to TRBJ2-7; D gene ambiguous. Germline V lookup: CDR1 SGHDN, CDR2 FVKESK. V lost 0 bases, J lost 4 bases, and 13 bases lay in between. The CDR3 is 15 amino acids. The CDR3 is CASSQDKLPGYEQYF. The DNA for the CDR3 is TGTGCCAGCAGCCAAGATAAGCTTCCCGGGTACGAGCAGTACTTC.

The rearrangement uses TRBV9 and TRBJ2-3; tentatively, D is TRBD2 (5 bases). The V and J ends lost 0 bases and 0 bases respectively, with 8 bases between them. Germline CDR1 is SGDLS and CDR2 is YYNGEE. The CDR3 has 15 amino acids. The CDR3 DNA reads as TGTGCCAGCAGCGTAGACGAGGGAAGCACAGATACGCAGTATTTT. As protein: CASSVDEGSTDTQYF. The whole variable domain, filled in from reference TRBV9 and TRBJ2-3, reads DSGVTQTPKHLITATGQRVTLRCSPRSGDLSVYWYQQSLDQGLQFLIQYYNGEERAKGNILERFSAQQFPDLHSELNLSSLELGDSALYFCASSVDEGSTDTQYFGPGTRLTVL.

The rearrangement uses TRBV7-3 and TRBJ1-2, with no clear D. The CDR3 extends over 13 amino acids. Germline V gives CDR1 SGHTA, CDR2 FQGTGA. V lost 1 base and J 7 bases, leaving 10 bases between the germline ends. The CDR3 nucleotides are TGTGCCAGCAGCTTAAGTTCGGGGAGTGGCTACACCTTC. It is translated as CASSLSSGSGYTF.

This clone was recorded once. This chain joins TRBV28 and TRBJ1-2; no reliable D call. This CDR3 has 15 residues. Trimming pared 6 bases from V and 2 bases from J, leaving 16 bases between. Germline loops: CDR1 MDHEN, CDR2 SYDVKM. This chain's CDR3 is CASRSLPPGNYGYTF. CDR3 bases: TGTGCCAGCAGAAGTCTGCCCCCGGGGAACTATGGCTACACCTTC.

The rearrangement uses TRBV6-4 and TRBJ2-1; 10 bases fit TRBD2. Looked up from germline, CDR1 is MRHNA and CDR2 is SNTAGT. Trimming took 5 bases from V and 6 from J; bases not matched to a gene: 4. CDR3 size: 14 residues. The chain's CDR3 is CASSSSGGSNEQFF. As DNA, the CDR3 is TGTGCCAGCAGTAGTAGCGGGGGGTCCAATGAGCAGTTCTTC.

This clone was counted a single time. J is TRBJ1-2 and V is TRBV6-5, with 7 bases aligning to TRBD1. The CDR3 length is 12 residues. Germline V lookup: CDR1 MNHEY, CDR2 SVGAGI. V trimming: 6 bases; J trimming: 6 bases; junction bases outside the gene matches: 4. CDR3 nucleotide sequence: TGTGCCAGCAGCCCAACAGGGGATGGCTACACCTTC. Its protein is CASSPTGDGYTF.

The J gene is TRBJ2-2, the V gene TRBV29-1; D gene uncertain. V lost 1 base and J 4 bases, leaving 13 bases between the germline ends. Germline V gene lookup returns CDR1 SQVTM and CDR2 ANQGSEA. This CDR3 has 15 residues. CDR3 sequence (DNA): TGCAGCGTTGAAGGTGACCTACGAGGCACCGGGGAGCTGTTTTTT. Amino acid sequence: CSVEGDLRGTGELFF.

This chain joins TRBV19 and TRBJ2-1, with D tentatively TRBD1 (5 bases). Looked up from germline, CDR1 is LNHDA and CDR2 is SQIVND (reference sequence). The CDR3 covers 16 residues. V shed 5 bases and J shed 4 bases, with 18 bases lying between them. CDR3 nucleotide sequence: TGTGCCAGTAGTCCCCCGGGCAGGGCGCCTTACAATGAGCAGTTCTTC. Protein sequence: CASSPPGRAPYNEQFF. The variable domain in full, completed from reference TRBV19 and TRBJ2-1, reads DGGITQSPKYLFRKEGQNVTLSCEQNLNHDAMYWYRQDPGQGLRLIYYSQIVNDFQKGDIAEGYSVSREKKESFPLTVTSAQKNPTAFYLCASSPPGRAPYNEQFFGPGTRLTVL.

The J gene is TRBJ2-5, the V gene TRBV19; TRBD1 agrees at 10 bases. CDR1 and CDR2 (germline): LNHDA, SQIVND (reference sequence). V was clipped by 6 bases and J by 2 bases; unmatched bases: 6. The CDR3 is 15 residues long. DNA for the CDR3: TGTGCCAGTAGCGGGACAGGGGTTGCGCAAGAGACCCAGTACTTC. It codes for CASSGTGVAQETQYF. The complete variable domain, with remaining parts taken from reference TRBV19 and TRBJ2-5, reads DGGITQSPKYLFRKEGQNVTLSCEQNLNHDAMYWYRQDPGQGLRLIYYSQIVNDFQKGDIAEGYSVSREKKESFPLTVTSAQKNPTAFYLCASSGTGVAQETQYFGPGTRLLVL.

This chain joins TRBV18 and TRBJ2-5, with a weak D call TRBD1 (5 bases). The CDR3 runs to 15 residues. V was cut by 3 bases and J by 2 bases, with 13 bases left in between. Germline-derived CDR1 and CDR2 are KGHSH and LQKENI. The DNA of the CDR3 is TGTGCCAGCTCACCGGACCCAGGGTCGCAAGAGACCCAGTACTTC. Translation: CASSPDPGSQETQYF.

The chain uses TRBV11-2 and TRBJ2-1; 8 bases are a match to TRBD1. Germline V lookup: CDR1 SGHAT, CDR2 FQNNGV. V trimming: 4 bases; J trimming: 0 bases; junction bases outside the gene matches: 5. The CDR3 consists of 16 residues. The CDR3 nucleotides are TGTGCCAGCAGCTCCTACAGGGGGAGCTCCTACAATGAGCAGTTCTTC. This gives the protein CASSSYRGSSYNEQFF.

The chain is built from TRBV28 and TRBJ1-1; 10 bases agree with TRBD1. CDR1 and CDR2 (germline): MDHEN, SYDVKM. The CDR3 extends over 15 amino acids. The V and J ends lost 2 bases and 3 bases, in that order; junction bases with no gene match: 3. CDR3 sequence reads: CASSLGGTGDTEAFF. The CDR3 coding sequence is TGTGCCAGCAGTTTAGGGGGGACAGGGGACACTGAAGCTTTCTTT.

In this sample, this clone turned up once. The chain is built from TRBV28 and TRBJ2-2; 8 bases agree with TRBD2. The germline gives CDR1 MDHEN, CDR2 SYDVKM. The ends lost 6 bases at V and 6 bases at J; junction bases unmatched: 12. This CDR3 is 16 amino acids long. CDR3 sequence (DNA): TGTGCCAGCAGGACGGGAGGGGGGGCGCCAGCCGGGGAGCTGTTTTTT. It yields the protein CASRTGGGAPAGELFF.